The rows below give T cell receptor beta chains drawn from one sample of a study of STAT5B mutations in CD4+ large granular lymphocyte leukemia. The repertoire was sequenced with immunoSEQ multiplex PCR; TCRdb's copy has only in-frame clones and lacks some. The table includes around 34,000 clones, 85% detected once. The material sequenced was CD4+ T cells from blood buffy coats. The receptors here all came from a human donor in good health. Both conserved end residues are part of each CDR3. A D gene is named only where the DNA matches it firmly. Rows give clone size only sometimes, using once, few, many, or a class for an expanded clone.

v_call	j_call	d_call	clone_size	cdr3_aa	cdr3_nt
TRBV19	TRBJ2-1	.	.	CASKPSLGSGYNEQFF	TGTGCCAGTAAGCCTAGCCTGGGGAGTGGCTACAATGAGCAGTTCTTC
TRBV5-1	TRBJ2-1	TRBD2	.	CASSLGAGTSGHNEQFF	TGCGCCAGCAGCTTGGGGGCCGGGACTAGCGGCCACAATGAGCAGTTCTTC
TRBV4-2	TRBJ2-3	.	.	CASGGSSDITQYF	TGTGCCAGCGGGGGGAGTAGCGATATTACGCAGTATTTT
TRBV11-2	TRBJ2-1	TRBD2	.	CASSELAGVKNEQFF	TGTGCCAGCAGCGAACTAGCGGGAGTAAAGAATGAGCAGTTCTTC
TRBV27	TRBJ2-7	TRBD1	.	CASSYQDRVLSYEQYF	TGTGCCAGCAGTTATCAAGACAGGGTGTTATCCTACGAGCAGTACTTC
TRBV4-3	TRBJ1-2	.	.	CASSLEVGLHGYTF	TGCGCCAGCAGCCTCGAGGTGGGACTTCATGGCTACACCTTC
TRBV10-3	TRBJ1-1	TRBD1	.	CAIGGTGEGFTEAFF	TGTGCCATCGGTGGGACAGGGGAGGGTTTTACTGAAGCTTTCTTT
TRBV10-1	TRBJ2-1	.	few	CASSDGAGLYNEQFF	TGCGCCAGCAGTGATGGGGCGGGACTCTACAATGAGCAGTTCTTC
TRBV7-7	TRBJ2-7	.	.	CASSLAPGALLHEQYF	TGTGCCAGCAGCTTAGCGCCAGGGGCCCTACTCCACGAGCAGTACTTC
TRBV19	TRBJ1-1	TRBD1	.	CASSIRQGISGTEAFF	TGTGCCAGTAGTATCAGACAGGGGATATCGGGCACTGAAGCTTTCTTT
TRBV13	TRBJ1-1	.	.	CASSFNEKTEAFF	TGTGCCAGCAGCTTTAATGAGAAGACTGAAGCTTTCTTT
TRBV7-9	TRBJ1-1	.	.	CASSLGGGVGRRNTEAFF	TGTGCCAGCAGCTTAGGCGGAGGAGTAGGGCGGAGGAACACTGAAGCTTTCTTT
TRBV5-1	TRBJ2-7	.	.	CASSADGVYEQYF	TGCGCCAGCAGCGCGGACGGTGTCTACGAGCAGTACTTC
TRBV19	TRBJ2-1	.	.	CASSRLLDYNEQFF	TGTGCCAGTAGTCGGCTCCTAGACTACAATGAGCAGTTCTTC
TRBV18	TRBJ2-7	.	.	CASSTRASPGRTYEQYF	TGTGCCAGCTCCACAAGGGCATCCCCAGGACGCACCTACGAGCAGTACTTC
TRBV19	TRBJ2-7	.	.	CASSIWAGSSSYEQYF	TGTGCCAGTAGTATATGGGCGGGATCTAGCTCCTACGAGCAGTACTTC
TRBV7-9	TRBJ1-1	.	.	CASSFESTGRGEAFF	TGTGCCAGCAGCTTTGAGTCAACGGGCCGTGGGGAAGCTTTCTTT
TRBV7-9	TRBJ1-3	TRBD1	.	CASSLTGGADTIYF	TGTGCCAGCAGCTTAACAGGGGGCGCGGACACCATATATTTT
TRBV5-4	TRBJ2-2	.	.	CATTLTGNTGELFF	TGTGCCACGACTTTGACAGGGAACACCGGGGAGCTGTTTTTT
TRBV2	TRBJ1-5	.	.	CASSVDSNQPQHF	TGTGCCAGCAGTGTTGATAGCAATCAGCCCCAGCATTTT
TRBV5-4	TRBJ2-7	.	.	CASSLGSSYEQYF	TGTGCCAGCAGCTTGGGGAGCTCCTACGAGCAGTACTTC
TRBV6-1	TRBJ1-5	TRBD1	few	CASRKDRASNQPQHF	TGTGCCAGCAGAAAGGACAGGGCTAGCAATCAGCCCCAGCATTTT
TRBV27	TRBJ2-5	TRBD2	.	CASRPLASGSIAQETQYF	TGTGCCAGCAGACCCCTCGCTAGCGGGAGTATCGCCCAAGAGACCCAGTACTTC